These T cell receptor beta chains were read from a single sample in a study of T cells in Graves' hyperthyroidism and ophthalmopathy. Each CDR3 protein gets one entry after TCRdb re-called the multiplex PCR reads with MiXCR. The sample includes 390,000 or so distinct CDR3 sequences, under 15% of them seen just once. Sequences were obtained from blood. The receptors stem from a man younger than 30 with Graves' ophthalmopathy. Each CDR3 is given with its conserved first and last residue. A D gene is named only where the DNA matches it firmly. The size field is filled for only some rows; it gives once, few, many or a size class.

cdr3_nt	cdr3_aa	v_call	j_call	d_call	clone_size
TGCAGTGCTAGAGAGTGGACAGGGTTTGGCTACACCTTC	CSAREWTGFGYTF	TRBV20-1	TRBJ1-2	TRBD1	many
TGCGCCAGCAGTGATACTGGCTATGGCTACACCTTC	CASSDTGYGYTF	TRBV10-1	TRBJ1-2	-	-
TGTGCCAGCAGTTATAGGGGACCCATTGAAAAACTGTTTTTT	CASSYRGPIEKLFF	TRBV6-1	TRBJ1-4	-	few
TGTGCCAGCAGATTCCATGGGACTAGCTATAACTACGAGCAGTACTTC	CASRFHGTSYNYEQYF	TRBV7-2	TRBJ2-7	TRBD2	few
TGTGCCACCAGTGACGGTAGCAGCGGGAGAGACGAGCAGTACTTC	CATSDGSSGRDEQYF	TRBV24-1	TRBJ2-7	TRBD2	many
TGTGCCAGCAGCTTAGGGGGCAGGAGCACTGAAGCTTTCTTT	CASSLGGRSTEAFF	TRBV7-2	TRBJ1-1	-	-
TGTGCCAGCAGCCCGGGACCGAAGAACTATGGCTACACCTTC	CASSPGPKNYGYTF	TRBV6-1	TRBJ1-2	-	few
TGTGCCAGCAGCTTAGCGCTAGCGGGGGGGGCAGATACGCAGTATTTT	CASSLALAGGADTQYF	TRBV7-2	TRBJ2-3	TRBD2	-
TGTGCCAGCAGCTCGGGGGGTGGTGGCTACACCTTC	CASSSGGGGYTF	TRBV11-3	TRBJ1-2	-	many
TGCGCCAGCAGCTTGGGGGACGGTACCTACGAGCAGTACTTC	CASSLGDGTYEQYF	TRBV5-1	TRBJ2-7	-	many
TGCAGTGCGGCATCTAGCGGGAGGGACTACAATGAGCAGTTCTTC	CSAASSGRDYNEQFF	TRBV20-1	TRBJ2-1	TRBD2	many
TGTGCCAGCAGCTATCGAGGGGCGCGGGAAAAACTGTTTTTT	CASSYRGAREKLFF	TRBV3-1	TRBJ1-4	-	many
TGTGCCAGCAGCGTAGAAGGACCAAAATGGGATGAGCAGTTCTTC	CASSVEGPKWDEQFF	TRBV9	TRBJ2-1	-	-
TGTGCCAGCAGTCTCCGGCGAGGGCACAGGGCATCAGAGACCCAGTACTTC	CASSLRRGHRASETQYF	TRBV27	TRBJ2-5	-	many
TGTGCCAGCAGCCTAGCGGGAGGAAACACCGGGGAGCTGTTTTTT	CASSLAGGNTGELFF	TRBV7-3	TRBJ2-2	TRBD2	many
TGCAGTGCTAGAATGCGGGAGACGTGGTACCAAGAGACCCAGTACTTC	CSARMRETWYQETQYF	TRBV20-1	TRBJ2-5	TRBD2	many
TGTGCCAGCAGCTACCAGGGACTAGCGGTTGGCGGGGAGCTGTTTTTT	CASSYQGLAVGGELFF	TRBV7-3	TRBJ2-2	TRBD2	-
TGCAGTGCTAGAGATTATTCTAGCGGGAGTGGCGAGCAGTACTTC	CSARDYSSGSGEQYF	TRBV20-1	TRBJ2-7	TRBD2	many
TGTGCCAGCAGCTTAAACATGGGGGTATCGGGGACTGAAGCTTTCTTT	CASSLNMGVSGTEAFF	TRBV7-6	TRBJ1-1	-	-
TGTGCCAGCAGCCCCGTGGAGGTCGGGGAAAAACTGTTTTTT	CASSPVEVGEKLFF	TRBV11-1	TRBJ1-4	-	-
TGTGCCAGCACCCCCACCGGACTAGCCTCCTACAATGAGCAGTTCTTC	CASTPTGLASYNEQFF	TRBV11-2	TRBJ2-1	TRBD2	many
TGTGCCAGCAGTTTGGGGGGAAATGGTCGGCCCCAGCATTTT	CASSLGGNGRPQHF	TRBV27	TRBJ1-5	-	once
TGTGCCAGCAGTGTGACTTCCGCGAACACCGGGGAGCTGTTTTTT	CASSVTSANTGELFF	TRBV6-1	TRBJ2-2	-	many
TGTGCCAGCAGGAGGACAGGGAAGAACACCGGGGAGCTGTTTTTT	CASRRTGKNTGELFF	TRBV27	TRBJ2-2	TRBD1	once
TGTGCCAGCAGTGCCGGGACAGCGGATCAGCCCCAGCATTTT	CASSAGTADQPQHF	TRBV6-1	TRBJ1-5	TRBD1	few
TGTGCCTGGACTCAAATAGGGACTAGCGGGGTAGGAAACGAGCAGTACTTC	CAWTQIGTSGVGNEQYF	TRBV30	TRBJ2-7	TRBD2	few
TGCGCCAGCAGCCTGATCACATTAGGGGGCACTGAAGCTTTCTTT	CASSLITLGGTEAFF	TRBV5-1	TRBJ1-1	-	many
TGTGCCAGCACCAAATATAACCTCGGTGGGCGCACAGATACGCAGTATTTT	CASTKYNLGGRTDTQYF	TRBV27	TRBJ2-3	-	many
TGTGCCAGCAGGACAGGGTCTTTTAGCGGGAGTTTCCCCTACAATGAGCAGTTCTTC	CASRTGSFSGSFPYNEQFF	TRBV6-4	TRBJ2-1	TRBD2	once
TGTGCCAGCAGCCTGGGGCTAAAAAATGAGCAGTTCTTC	CASSLGLKNEQFF	TRBV12-3/TRBV12-4	TRBJ2-1	-	-
TGCAGTGAGGACAGGGCCCTCACAGATACGCAGTATTTT	CSEDRALTDTQYF	TRBV20-1	TRBJ2-3	TRBD1	many
TGTGCCAGTACCCCCTTGGGGGGCGCGAAGGCCGGGGAGCTGTTTTTT	CASTPLGGAKAGELFF	TRBV19	TRBJ2-2	-	-
TGCGCCAGCAGCTTGGAGGGGGCTGCAGCTTTCTTT	CASSLEGAAAFF	TRBV5-1	TRBJ1-1	TRBD1	few
TGTGCCAGCAGCACCCGGGACGGCGACTATGGCTACACCTTC	CASSTRDGDYGYTF	TRBV7-9	TRBJ1-2	-	-
TGTGCCAGCAGCCTTAGCGGGAGGGCCCGGGAGCAGTTCTTC	CASSLSGRAREQFF	TRBV27	TRBJ2-1	TRBD2	-
TGTGCCAGCAGCTTATGGGGGGCCAGCCCCAATGAGCAGTTCTTC	CASSLWGASPNEQFF	TRBV7-9	TRBJ2-1	-	many